The 22 T cell receptor beta chains listed next were all sequenced from one sample in a study of regulatory T cells in long-lasting Graves disease. Time point here: newly diagnosed GD, antithyroid drugs for less than 3 months. PBMC-extracted RNA yielded the TCR library. Construction of the TCR beta libraries employed iRepertoire HTBI primers in conjunction with Arm-PCR of CDR3 regions. TCRdb reanalysed the multiplex PCR reads using MiXCR and keeps one entry per CDR3 protein. The table includes around 450,000 distinct CDR3 sequences, approximately 16% detected once. The sample was also linked to a second study, of T cells in Graves' hyperthyroidism and ophthalmopathy.

The material sequenced was peripheral blood mononuclear cells (PBMCs), taken at new diagnosis, from a patient treated with antithyroid drugs. These receptors originate from a woman between 40 and 50 years old with Graves disease.

The J gene is TRBJ1-1, the V gene TRBV30, with D maybe TRBD1 (5 bases). Germline V CDR1 and CDR2: GTSNPN, SVGIG (reference sequence). V lost 0 bases and J lost 4, with 12 bases in between. The length of the CDR3 is 14 residues. The CDR3 here is CAWSVGALSTEAFF. The CDR3, as DNA: TGTGCCTGGAGTGTCGGGGCCCTTTCCACTGAAGCTTTCTTT. Supplemented by reference TRBV30 and TRBJ1-1, the full variable domain reads SQTIHQWPATLVQPVGSPLSLECTVEGTSNPNLYWYRQAAGRGLQLLFYSVGIGQISSEVPQNLSASRPQDRQFILSSKKLLLSDSGFYLCAWSVGALSTEAFFGQGTRLTVV.

This clonotype has ten or more counts. V gene TRBV27 combines with J gene TRBJ2-1; 10 bases line up with TRBD2. The CDR3 spans 15 residues. V gave up 6 bases and J gave up 3 bases; unmatched junction bases: 5. Germline loops: CDR1 MNHEY, CDR2 SMNVEV (reference sequence). CDR3 sequence reads: CASRHLAGVYNEQFF. CDR3 in DNA: TGTGCCAGCAGACACCTAGCGGGAGTCTACAATGAGCAGTTCTTC.

This clonotype was picked up a small number of times. The chain uses TRBV28 and TRBJ2-7; tentative D call: TRBD2 (5 bases). Trimming took off 2 bases at V and 3 bases at J, with 8 bases between the two ends. Germline values: CDR1 MDHEN, CDR2 SYDVKM. The CDR3 totals 13 residues. DNA of the CDR3: TGTGCCAGCAGTTTACAAACTAGCTACGAGCAGTACTTC. The encoded protein is CASSLQTSYEQYF.

The chain is built from TRBV27 and TRBJ2-1; 13 bases align to TRBD2. Germline loops: CDR1 MNHEY, CDR2 SMNVEV (reference sequence). Germline trimming cut 4 bases from V and 4 bases from J; bases unmatched to any gene: 4. CDR3 size: 16 residues. The CDR3 DNA follows: TGTGCCAGCAGTTCTTCACTAGCGGGAGGGTACAATGAGCAGTTCTTC. This gives the protein CASSSSLAGGYNEQFF.

This clonotype was seen a few times. The rearrangement links TRBV18 to TRBJ2-1, with D perhaps matching TRBD2 (6 bases). Germline V CDR1 and CDR2: KGHSH, LQKENI. Trimming took off 0 bases at V and 0 bases at J, with 15 bases between the two ends. CDR3 length: 18 amino acids. The CDR3 here is CASSPPGSAGSSYNEQFF. In DNA, the CDR3 is TGTGCCAGCTCACCACCGGGATCTGCGGGAAGCTCCTACAATGAGCAGTTCTTC. Looking up the rest from reference TRBV18 and TRBJ2-1 gives the full variable domain: NAGVMQNPRHLVRRRGQEARLRCSPMKGHSHVYWYRQLPEEGLKFMVYLQKENIIDESGMPKERFSAEFPKEGPSILRIQQVVRGDSAAYFCASSPPGSAGSSYNEQFFGPGTRLTVL.

This clonotype was detected ten times or more. This chain joins TRBV18 and TRBJ2-1, with 7 bases fitting TRBD2. The V gene end was trimmed by 6 bases and the J gene end by 10 bases; junction bases not matched to a gene: 6. The germline CDR1 and CDR2 sequences are KGHSH and LQKENI. The CDR3 has 12 residues. The CDR3 loop is CASSSGREEQFF. The DNA for the CDR3 is TGTGCCAGCTCCTCAGGGAGGGAGGAGCAGTTCTTC.

A remark on this clonotype: In this CDR3 the conserved last residue, phenylalanine or tryptophan, is missing, so a read error is likely. The gene calls are TRBV11-3 and TRBJ2-1; D gene unclear. Germline CDR1 SGHNT, CDR2 YENEEA. V dropped 5 bases and J dropped 4 bases, with 6 bases sitting between them. The CDR3 is made up of 12 amino acids. The chain's CDR3 is CASSPRYNEQFL. The CDR3 region has the DNA TGTGCCAGCAGCCCCCGGTACAATGAGCAGTTCCTC.

This rearrangement joins TRBV4-2 to TRBJ2-7; perhaps TRBD1 as D (6 bases). The CDR3 has 13 residues. Trimming shortened V by 3 bases and J by 2 bases, and 8 bases separated the two germline ends. Germline V gene data show CDR1 as LGHNA and CDR2 as YNFKEQ. The CDR3 coding sequence is TGTGCCAGCAGCCAGGACAGTACCTACGAGCAGTACTTC. This sequence encodes CASSQDSTYEQYF.

This clonotype turned up a few times. One junction end does not reproduce the germline sequence, and a read error may be involved. J is TRBJ1-2 and V is TRBV19; 7 nucleotides agree with TRBD1. The CDR3 is 13 amino acids. Germline V lookup: CDR1 LNHDA, CDR2 SQIVND (reference sequence). Here the CDR3 reads CAESGTDNYGHTF. As DNA, the CDR3 is TGTGCCGAATCCGGGACAGATAACTATGGCCACACCTTC. The variable domain in full, completed from reference TRBV19 and TRBJ1-2, reads DGGITQSPKYLFRKEGQNVTLSCEQNLNHDAMYWYRQDPGQGLRLIYYSQIVNDFQKGDIAEGYSVSREKKESFPLTVTSAQKNPTAFYLCAESGTDNYGHTFGSGTRLTVV.

The chain links TRBV20-1 to TRBJ2-1; 9 nucleotides line up with TRBD2. Trimming at V came to 0 bases and at J to 13 bases, leaving 7 bases not matched to a gene. CDR3 size: 13 residues. Germline V gene lookup returns CDR1 DFQATT and CDR2 SNEGSKA (reference sequence). CDR3 in DNA: TGCAGTGCTAGAGATTACCTAGCGGGATTCCAGTTCTTC. This sequence encodes CSARDYLAGFQFF.

In this sample, this clonotype turned up many times. A much larger clone is a single base away; this may be a read error. The rearrangement uses TRBV11-2 and TRBJ2-7; unclear D gene. The CDR3 contains 12 residues. V was cut by 5 bases and J by 2 bases, with 7 bases left in between. Germline V CDR1 and CDR2: SGHAT, FQNNGV. The CDR3 sequence: CASSPPPYEQYF. CDR3 DNA: TGTGCCAGCAGCCCCCCCCCCTACGAGCAGTACTTC.

This clonotype was detected many times. V is TRBV12-5 and J is TRBJ2-7; TRBD2 agrees at 10 bases. Trimming at V came to 1 base and at J to 2 bases, leaving 2 bases not matched to a gene. The CDR3 is 15 residues long. Germline V gene data show CDR1 as LGHNT and CDR2 as FRNRAP. CDR3 nucleotide sequence: TGTGCTAGTGGTTTGGGGACTAGCGGTACCTACGAGCAGTACTTC. It encodes CASGLGTSGTYEQYF.

This rearrangement joins TRBV7-9 to TRBJ1-2, with D perhaps TRBD1 (6 bases). The CDR3 is made up of 17 amino acids. V lost 3 bases, J lost 0 bases, and 17 bases lay in between. Germline-derived CDR1 and CDR2 are SEHNR and FQNEAQ (reference sequence). CDR3 in amino acids: CASSFRLGAQSNYGYTF. CDR3 nucleotide sequence: TGTGCCAGCAGCTTCCGCTTGGGGGCACAATCTAACTATGGCTACACCTTC.

This clonotype was detected only a few times. The chain links TRBV28 to TRBJ2-5, with 11 bases lining up with TRBD2. CDR1 is MDHEN and CDR2 is SYDVKM in the germline V gene. The CDR3 contains 15 residues. The V and J ends lost 5 bases and 5 bases, in that order; junction bases with no gene match: 7. CDR3 nucleotides: TGTGCCAGCAGTATAGCGGGAGGGGGAGGGGAGACCCAGTACTTC. Translating it yields CASSIAGGGGETQYF.

The chain carries TRBV10-3 and TRBJ2-2; 8 bases match TRBD1. The junction had 3 bases not matched to a gene; V was cut back by 7 bases and J by 2 bases. The CDR3 loop spans 14 amino acids. Germline V gives CDR1 ENHRY, CDR2 SYGVKD. This chain's CDR3 is CAIKTGVNTGELFF. The CDR3 bases are TGTGCCATCAAGACAGGGGTAAACACCGGGGAGCTGTTTTTT.

This clonotype was seen repeatedly, ten times or more. V is TRBV2 and J is TRBJ2-7; 10 bases are shared with TRBD2. Trimming took 6 bases from V and 3 from J; bases not matched to a gene: 8. There are 15 residues in the CDR3. Germline V gives CDR1 SNHLY, CDR2 FYNNEI. Written as DNA, the CDR3 is TGTGCCAGCAGACCGACACTAGCGGGGAACTACGAGCAGTACTTC. Residues: CASRPTLAGNYEQYF.

This clonotype has just a few counts. V is TRBV12-5 and J is TRBJ1-4; perhaps TRBD1 as D (5 bases). The V gene lost 1 base and the J gene lost 5 bases, with 11 bases spanning the gap. Germline assignment: CDR1 LGHNT and CDR2 FRNRAP. The CDR3 has 15 amino acids. The CDR3 loop reads CASGLAGTGNEKLFF. DNA for the CDR3: TGTGCTAGTGGTTTGGCTGGGACGGGAAATGAAAAACTGTTTTTT.

This clonotype occurred a few times. V usage is TRBV18 and J usage is TRBJ1-3, with a weak D call TRBD1 (5 bases). Trimming stripped 0 bases from V and 4 bases from J, with 10 bases between. The CDR3 consists of 15 residues. Germline values: CDR1 KGHSH, CDR2 LQKENI. CDR3 coding DNA: TGTGCCAGCTCACCACCGGCAGGGCCCGGAAACACCATATATTTT. Protein: CASSPPAGPGNTIYF.

This clonotype has only a few counts. This chain connects TRBV6-2 or TRBV6-3 to TRBJ2-1, with 9 nucleotides matching TRBD1. The CDR3 is made up of 15 amino acids. From germline, CDR1 is MNHEY and CDR2 SVGEGT. V was pared by 5 bases and J by 8 bases, with 10 bases of the junction left unmatched. CDR3 DNA sequence: TGTGCCAGCAGTGTATCCGGGACAGGGTTTTATGAGCAGTTCTTC. Its protein product is CASSVSGTGFYEQFF.

The V call is TRBV19, the J call TRBJ1-5; possibly TRBD1 for D (6 bases). This CDR3 is 15 amino acids long. Germline V CDR1 and CDR2: LNHDA, SQIVND (reference sequence). The ends were cut back, 3 bases at V and 4 bases at J, with 13 bases in the middle. The CDR3 DNA reads TGTGCCAGTAGTATTGTAGCCAGGGGAAATCAGCCCCAGCATTTT. This gives the protein CASSIVARGNQPQHF.

This chain links TRBV19 with TRBJ1-3; D unclear. The CDR3 loop spans 17 amino acids. Germline V gives CDR1 LNHDA, CDR2 SQIVND (reference sequence). V was trimmed by 3 bases and J by 0 bases, leaving 15 bases between them. Written as DNA, the CDR3 is TGTGCCAGTAGTATTTTGTCGTCAGAGCTCTCTGGAAACACCATATATTTT. It specifies CASSILSSELSGNTIYF.

Remarks on this clonotype: It may be a read error: a sequence one base away is much more abundant. The rearrangement joins TRBV12-3 or TRBV12-4 to TRBJ2-1; D is unclear. V dropped 3 bases and J dropped 7 bases, with 16 bases sitting between them. This CDR3 comprises 15 residues. This CDR3 is CASSFDKVINNEQFF. DNA for the CDR3: TGTGCCAGCAGTTTTGACAAGGTGATCAATAATGAGCAGTTCTTC.